This TCR beta chain was retrieved from a study of CD8 T cells in Susac syndrome. This CDR3 spans 14 amino acids. V lost 6 bases and J 5 bases, leaving 16 bases between the germline ends. Random hexamers were used to reverse transcribe roughly 0.45 to 1 ug of RNA. Amplification of TCR beta CDR3 by immunoSEQ multiplex PCR spanned 54 Vbeta and 13 Jbeta. TCRdb reprocessed the immunoSEQ multiplex PCR reads with MiXCR, giving one entry per CDR3 protein. The table shows 190,000 or so distinct CDR3 sequences, with roughly 96% occurring only once. The authors sequenced TCR beta from blood CD8+ and CD4+ T cells.

Input material: CD4+ T cells from PBMCs. V gene TRBV12-3 or TRBV12-4 combines with J gene TRBJ2-5, with D tentatively TRBD1 or TRBD2 (5 bases each). This clonotype was sampled from a human donor with multiple sclerosis. CDR3 sequence reads: CASSLTGAEETQYF. CDR3 nucleotides: TGTGCCAGCAGCCTAACCGGGGCGGAGGAGACCCAGTACTTC.